Below, 10 T cell receptor beta chains from the same sample are listed, as sequenced in a study of cytomegalovirus exposure and HLA in healthy donors. The study ran its PCR with 60 Vbeta and 13 Jbeta primers. Produced via immunoSEQ multiplex PCR; TCRdb's table is partial and in-frame only. The repertoire holds some 99,000 clones, with around 73% as singletons. Sequenced input: PBMCs. The receptors stem from a middle-aged man in good health and CMV-seronegative.

The V gene is TRBV4-1, the J gene TRBJ2-2; D unresolved. CDR3 length equals 13 residues. The ends were cut back, 2 bases at V and 7 bases at J, with 8 bases in the middle. Germline CDR1 MGHRA, CDR2 YSYEKL. The CDR3 bases are TGCGCCAGCAGCCAAAGAGTCCACGGGGAGCTGTTTTTT. It translates to CASSQRVHGELFF.

V usage is TRBV5-1 and J usage is TRBJ2-7; the match to TRBD1 covers 9 bases. V shed 2 bases, J shed 3 bases, and the junction held 6 bases outside the gene matches. Germline loops: CDR1 SGHRS, CDR2 YFSETQ. The CDR3 is 15 amino acids. As DNA, the CDR3 is TGCGCCAGCAGCTTAGAAAGGGACAGGGACTACGAGCAGTACTTC. It codes for CASSLERDRDYEQYF.

The chain joins TRBV4-2 to TRBJ2-5, with 10 bases identical to TRBD2. V lost 1 base, J lost 6 bases, and 11 bases stayed unmatched. CDR3 length equals 17 residues. The V gene's germline CDR1 is LGHNA and CDR2 YNFKEQ. This chain's CDR3 is CASSQVFQRGGPQTQYF. As DNA, the CDR3 is TGTGCCAGCAGCCAAGTCTTCCAGCGGGGGGGCCCGCAGACCCAGTACTTC.

This chain uses TRBV19 with TRBJ2-7; TRBD2 aligns across 7 bases. Per the germline V gene, CDR1 is LNHDA and CDR2 is SQIVND (reference sequence). The CDR3 is 13 residues long. The V segment lost 5 bases and the J segment 7 bases; nucleotides outside the gene matches: 8. The CDR3 nucleotides read TGTGCCAGTAGTTCGGCCAGCGGGGCTGAGCAGTACTTC. This gives the protein CASSSASGAEQYF.

The V gene is TRBV7-2, the J gene TRBJ2-7; D perhaps matches TRBD1 (5 bases). Germline CDR1 SGHTA, CDR2 FQGNSA. V was cut by 0 bases and J by 6 bases, with 9 bases left in between. The CDR3 totals 13 residues. The CDR3 protein is CASSLAGLVEQYF. CDR3 DNA sequence: TGTGCCAGCAGCTTAGCGGGGCTAGTCGAGCAGTACTTC.

This clone was counted only a few times. The V call is TRBV7-9, the J call TRBJ2-4, with a tentative D call TRBD2 (6 bases). The CDR3 loop spans 14 amino acids. From germline, CDR1 is SEHNR and CDR2 FQNEAQ (reference sequence). V was shortened by 1 base and J by 5 bases, with 9 bases between the two germline ends. Written as DNA, the CDR3 is TGTGCCAGCAGCTTAGGTGGAGGGGAAAACATTCAGTACTTC. Translation gives CASSLGGGENIQYF.

This chain uses TRBV30 with TRBJ1-6; 7 nucleotides align to TRBD1. Germline V gives CDR1 GTSNPN, CDR2 SVGIG (reference sequence). Losses at the gene ends were 0 bases for V and 8 bases for J; bases not matched to a gene: 7. This CDR3 is built from 15 residues. CDR3: CAWSVRQGVYSPLHF. The CDR3 nucleotides read TGTGCCTGGAGTGTACGACAGGGTGTTTATTCACCCCTCCACTTT.

The gene calls are TRBV7-6 and TRBJ2-3, with TRBD2 matching 15 bases. This CDR3 spans 17 amino acids. V lost 5 bases to trimming and J lost 5 bases; unmatched junction nucleotides: 8. Germline CDR1 reads SGHVS; CDR2 reads FNYEAQ. The DNA for the CDR3 is TGTGCCAGCAGCCTAGGGACTAGCGGGGGGAGATTAGATACGCAGTATTTT. It specifies CASSLGTSGGRLDTQYF.

This clone was counted once. V is TRBV10-3 and J is TRBJ2-2, with D maybe TRBD1 (6 bases). Looked up from germline, CDR1 is ENHRY and CDR2 is SYGVKD. The CDR3 has 16 residues. V lost 4 bases and J lost 6, with 18 bases in between. The DNA of the CDR3 is TGTGCCATCAGTGGTGGGACATACGATCTAGCCGGGGAGCTGTTTTTT. Its protein is CAISGGTYDLAGELFF.

The V and J genes are TRBV19 and TRBJ1-5, with 10 positions matching TRBD1. Germline lookup yields CDR1 LNHDA and CDR2 SQIVND (reference sequence). This CDR3 is built from 16 residues. V shed 5 bases and J 6 bases; nucleotides not matched to a gene: 10. Here the CDR3 DNA reads TGTGCCAGTAGTGTAGGTGGGACAGGGGTAGGTCAGCCCCAGCATTTT. Translated, it gives CASSVGGTGVGQPQHF.